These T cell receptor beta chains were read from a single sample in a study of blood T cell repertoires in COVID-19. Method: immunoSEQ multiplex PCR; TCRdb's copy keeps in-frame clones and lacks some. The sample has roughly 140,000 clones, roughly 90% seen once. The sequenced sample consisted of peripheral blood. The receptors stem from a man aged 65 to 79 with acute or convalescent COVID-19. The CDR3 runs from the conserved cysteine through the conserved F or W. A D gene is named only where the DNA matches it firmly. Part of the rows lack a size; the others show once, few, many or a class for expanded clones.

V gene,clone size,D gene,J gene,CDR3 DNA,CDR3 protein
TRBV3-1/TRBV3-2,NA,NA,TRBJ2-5,TGTGCCAGCAGCCAAGAAGGAGGTTCTTACCATCGGAGGCAAGAGACCCAGTACTTC,CASSQEGGSYHRRQETQYF
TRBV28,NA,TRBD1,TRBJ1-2,TGTGCCAGCAGAGGTGGACAGGCGGATGGCTACACCTTC,CASRGGQADGYTF
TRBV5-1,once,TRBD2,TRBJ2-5,TGCGCCAGCTCTGATTTAGCGGGGGAAAACCAAGAGACCCAGTACTTC,CASSDLAGENQETQYF
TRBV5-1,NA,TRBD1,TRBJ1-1,TGCGCCAGCAGCGCCGGGACAGTTAACACTGAAGCTTTCTTT,CASSAGTVNTEAFF
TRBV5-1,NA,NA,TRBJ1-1,TGCGCCAGCACCCCCGGGTCAGGGGACGCGGCTGAAGCTTTCTTT,CASTPGSGDAAEAFF
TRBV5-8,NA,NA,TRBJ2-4,TGTGCCAGCAGCCGTCCGCCATCGGACATTCAGTACTTC,CASSRPPSDIQYF
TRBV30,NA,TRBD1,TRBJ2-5,TGTGCCTGGAACAGGGGGGTCCAAGAGACCCAGTACTTC,CAWNRGVQETQYF
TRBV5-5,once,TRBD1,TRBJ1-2,TGTGCCAGCAGAACAGGGGCCGCCTATGGCTACACCTTC,CASRTGAAYGYTF
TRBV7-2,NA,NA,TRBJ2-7,TGTGCCAGCAGCCTAGGAGGTACGCCCGAGCAGTACTTC,CASSLGGTPEQYF
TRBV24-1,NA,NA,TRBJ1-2,TGTGCCACCAGTGATCACCCACAGAAGGGGCGATCTAACTATGGCTACACCTTC,CATSDHPQKGRSNYGYTF
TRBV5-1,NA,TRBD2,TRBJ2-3,TGCGCCAGCAGCCCGACTAGCGGAACCAGCACAGATACGCAGTATTTT,CASSPTSGTSTDTQYF
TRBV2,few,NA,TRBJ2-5,TGTGCCAGCAGTCCCTACAGGAGAGAAGAGACCCAGTACTTC,CASSPYRREETQYF
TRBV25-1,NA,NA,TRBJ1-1,TGTGCCAGCAGTACCACCGACAGGTTGTCTGAAGCTTTCTTT,CASSTTDRLSEAFF
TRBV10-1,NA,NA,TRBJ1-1,TGCGCCAGCAGTGATTCAAGGGGGGGCACTGAAGCTTTCTTT,CASSDSRGGTEAFF
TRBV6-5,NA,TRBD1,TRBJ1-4,TGTGCCAGCAGTCGAACCAGGGGGCGGAATGAAAAACTGTTTTTT,CASSRTRGRNEKLFF
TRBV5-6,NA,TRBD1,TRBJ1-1,TGTGCCAGCAGCTGGGGACAGATGAACACTGAAGCTTTCTTT,CASSWGQMNTEAFF
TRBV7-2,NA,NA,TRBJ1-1,TGTGCCAGCAGCTTAGTGGCCTTGAACACTGAAGCTTTCTTT,CASSLVALNTEAFF
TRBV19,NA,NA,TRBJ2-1,TGTGCCAGTAGAACTAGACAGGGAGGCTACAATGAGCAGTTCTTC,CASRTRQGGYNEQFF
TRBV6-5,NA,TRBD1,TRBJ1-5,TGTGCCAGCACGGCGACAGGGGGCGCAGGGCCCCAGCATTTT,CASTATGGAGPQHF
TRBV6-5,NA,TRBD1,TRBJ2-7,TGTGCCACTGGACAGGACTCCTACGAGCAGTACTTC,CATGQDSYEQYF
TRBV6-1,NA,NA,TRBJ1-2,TGTGCCAGCAGTGATTTGGCGGGTAGGGATGGCTACACCTTC,CASSDLAGRDGYTF
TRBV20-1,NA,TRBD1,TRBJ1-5,TGCAGTGCTAGTCTTACAGGGACAGGTCAGCCCCAGCATTTT,CSASLTGTGQPQHF
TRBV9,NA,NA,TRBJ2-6,TGTGCCAGCAGTGAGGAGGGGACTGGGGCCAACGTCCTGACTTTC,CASSEEGTGANVLTF
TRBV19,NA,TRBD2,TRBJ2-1,TGTGCCAGTAACGAAGTAGCGGGGGGAGGCGAGCAGTTCTTC,CASNEVAGGGEQFF
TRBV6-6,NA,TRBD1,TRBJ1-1,TGTGCCAGCAGCCAGGGGGCGCGGAACACTGAAGCTTTCTTT,CASSQGARNTEAFF
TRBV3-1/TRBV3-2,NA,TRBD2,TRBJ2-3,TGTGCCAGCAGCCAAGACCCGGGGGGGTCCACAGATACGCAGTATTTT,CASSQDPGGSTDTQYF
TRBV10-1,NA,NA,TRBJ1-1,TGCGCCAGCAATCGGGGTGGGAGTACTGAAGCTTTCTTT,CASNRGGSTEAFF
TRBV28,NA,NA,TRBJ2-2,TGTGCCAGCAGTTTACTTGGCCAAAACACCGGGGAGCTGTTTTTT,CASSLLGQNTGELFF
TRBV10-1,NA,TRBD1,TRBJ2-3,TGCGCCAGCAGTGGAGGGGGCTTAGTTACGCAGTATTTT,CASSGGGLVTQYF
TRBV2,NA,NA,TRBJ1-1,TGTGCCAGCAGTGCACAGGGTGGGAGTGGAGACACTGAAGCTTTCTTT,CASSAQGGSGDTEAFF
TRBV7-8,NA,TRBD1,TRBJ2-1,TGTGCCAGCAGCTTAGAGACAGGGGGCTGGAATGAGCAGTTCTTC,CASSLETGGWNEQFF
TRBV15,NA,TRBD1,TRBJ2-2,TGTGCCACCAGCAGCCCCGGACAGGGGGCAGGGGTCACCGGGGAGCTGTTTTTT,CATSSPGQGAGVTGELFF
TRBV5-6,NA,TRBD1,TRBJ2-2,TGTGCCAGCAGCCCCGACAGGGGGCATGACACCGGGGAGCTGTTTTTT,CASSPDRGHDTGELFF
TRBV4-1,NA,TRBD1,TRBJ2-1,TGCGCCAGCAGCTCCAGGGGGCGAAATGAGCAGTTCTTC,CASSSRGRNEQFF
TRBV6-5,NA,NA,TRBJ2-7,TGTGCCAGCAGTAAATTACCTAGACCGTACGAGCAGTACTTC,CASSKLPRPYEQYF
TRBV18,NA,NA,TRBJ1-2,TGTGCCAGCTCACCAACGGCGGGGAATGGCTACACCTTC,CASSPTAGNGYTF
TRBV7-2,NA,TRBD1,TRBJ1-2,TGTGCCAGCAGCACTCGACAGGGTCTTAACTATGGCTACACCTTC,CASSTRQGLNYGYTF
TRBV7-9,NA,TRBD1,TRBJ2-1,TGTGCCAGCAGCTTACCGGGACAGTCCTACAATGAGCAGTTCTTC,CASSLPGQSYNEQFF
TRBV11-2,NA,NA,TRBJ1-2,TGTGCCAGCAGCTTAGACGGCGGGGTAACTGGCTACACCTTC,CASSLDGGVTGYTF
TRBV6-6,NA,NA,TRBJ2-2,TGTGCCAGCAGTGGAGGGGATCCCACCGGGGAGCTGTTTTTT,CASSGGDPTGELFF
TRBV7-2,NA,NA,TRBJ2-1,TGTGCCAGCAGCTTGGACCCTGACAGGAATTACAATGAGCAGTTCTTC,CASSLDPDRNYNEQFF
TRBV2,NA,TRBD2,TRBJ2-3,TGTGCCAGCACTAGGGCGGGGGGGAGCACAGATACGCAGTATTTT,CASTRAGGSTDTQYF